A single sample gave rise to the 15 T cell receptor beta chains below, sequenced in a study of glioma-infiltrating T cells. TCR alpha and beta CDR3 regions were amplified from RNA using iRepertoire nested multiplex PCR. TCRdb fed the multiplex PCR reads into MiXCR, producing one record per CDR3 protein. The repertoire consists of around 390,000 distinct CDR3 sequences, with around 38% occurring once and the leading ten covering about 11%. Sequenced material: glioma tissue, nonneoplastic brain tissue, or PBMCs (not recorded which). The receptor source for this set is a human donor with low-grade glioma or glioblastoma, undergoing nonglioma brain surgery, or in good health (not recorded which).

A remark on this clonotype: This sequence may be a read error, since a much larger clone differs from it by one base. CDR3 sequence: CASSYGGRRPYEQYF. The CDR3 DNA reads TGTGCCAGCAGTTATGGGGGTCGGCGTCCCTACGAGCAGTACTTC. The genes are TRBV6-6 and TRBJ2-7; perhaps D is TRBD1 or TRBD2 (5 bases each). The CDR3 consists of 15 residues. The germline V gene encodes CDR1 MNHNY and CDR2 SVGAGI (reference sequence). V was shortened by 3 bases and J by 2 bases, with 14 bases between the two germline ends.

This clonotype was detected many times. This rearrangement joins TRBV27 to TRBJ2-1; 10 bases fit TRBD2. CDR1 and CDR2 from the germline V gene are MNHEY and SMNVEV (reference sequence). The CDR3 sequence is 15 residues long. The V gene end was trimmed by 1 base and the J gene end by 3 bases; junction bases not matched to a gene: 0. CDR3 in DNA: TGTGCCAGCAGTTTATGGACTAGCGGCTACAATGAGCAGTTCTTC. Its translation: CASSLWTSGYNEQFF.

Only a few counts were recorded for this clonotype. The rearrangement uses TRBV20-1 and TRBJ2-5, with TRBD2 identical over 7 bases. V trimming: 6 bases; J trimming: 2 bases; junction bases outside the gene matches: 9. There are 14 residues in the CDR3. The germline gives CDR1 DFQATT, CDR2 SNEGSKA (reference sequence). CDR3 bases: TGCAGTGCCGGCCCGGGGACTACTCAAGAGACCCAGTACTTC. Translated: CSAGPGTTQETQYF.

On this clonotype itself: The germline gene is not matched at one end of the junction; a read error may be the cause. This chain uses TRBV5-1 with TRBJ1-5; D is undetermined. This CDR3 contains 13 residues. Germline-derived CDR1 and CDR2 are SGHRS and YFSETQ. The CDR3 spells CASSVDSNQLQHF. The CDR3 bases are TGCGCCAGCAGCGTGGATAGCAATCAGCTCCAGCATTTT.

The sample holds a few counts of this clonotype. The chain is built from TRBV20-1 and TRBJ2-3, with TRBD2 matching 8 bases. After removal of 3 bases from V and 0 bases from J, the junction contained 5 bases not matched to a gene. CDR3 length equals 15 residues. Looked up from germline, CDR1 is DFQATT and CDR2 is SNEGSKA (reference sequence). The CDR3 here is CSASGSSGSTDTQYF. CDR3 in DNA: TGCAGTGCTAGTGGGTCTAGCGGGAGCACAGATACGCAGTATTTT.

This clonotype was seen a few times. The CDR3 DNA is TGTGCCAGTAGTGCCGCCGGGAGGACAAGGGAGACCCAGTACTTC. Protein sequence: CASSAAGRTRETQYF. The gene calls are TRBV19 and TRBJ2-5; 7 bases agree with TRBD2. The CDR3 runs 15 residues. The ends lost 5 bases at V and 5 bases at J; junction bases unmatched: 11. CDR1 is LNHDA and CDR2 is SQIVND in the germline V gene (reference sequence).

This clonotype was recorded a few times. The DNA for the CDR3 is TGTGCCAGCAGCTTAGTTTCTCGTGAGCAGTACTTC. Amino acid sequence: CASSLVSREQYF. The J gene is TRBJ2-7, the V gene TRBV13, with D unclear. In germline, CDR1 is PRHDT, CDR2 FYEKMQ (reference sequence). The CDR3 extends over 12 amino acids. Trimming left V 1 base short and J 7 bases short, with 8 bases between. The entire variable domain, with the rest obtained from reference TRBV13 and TRBJ2-7, is as follows: AAGVIQSPRHLIKEKRETATLKCYPIPRHDTVYWYQQGPGQDPQFLISFYEKMQSDKGSIPDRFSAQQFSDYHSELNMSSLELGDSALYFCASSLVSREQYFGPGTRLTVT.

V and J are TRBV12-3 or TRBV12-4 and TRBJ1-1; 7 nucleotides align to TRBD1. Losses at the gene ends were 6 bases for V and 3 bases for J; bases not matched to a gene: 4. This CDR3 spans 13 amino acids. Here the CDR3 reads CASSPTGDTEAFF. CDR3 DNA sequence: TGTGCCAGCAGCCCAACAGGGGACACTGAAGCTTTCTTT.

The V gene is TRBV20-1, the J gene TRBJ2-7, with D perhaps TRBD2 (5 bases). This CDR3 is built from 12 residues. CDR1 and CDR2 from the germline V gene are DFQATT and SNEGSKA (reference sequence). V lost 6 bases and J 5 bases, leaving 14 bases between the germline ends. The chain's CDR3 is CSAPPGSDEQYF. For the CDR3, the DNA is TGCAGTGCCCCCCCGGGGTCCGACGAGCAGTACTTC.

This chain links TRBV7-6 with TRBJ1-1; possible D gene TRBD1, 6 bases. CDR3 length equals 14 residues. V was pared by 5 bases and J by 2 bases, with 12 bases between. Germline CDR1 SGHVS, CDR2 FNYEAQ. CDR3 in DNA: TGTGCCAGCAGCCCGGGGGGCCCTAACACTGAAGCTTTCTTT. This translates into CASSPGGPNTEAFF.

The chain uses TRBV7-8 and TRBJ1-5; possible D gene TRBD1, 5 bases. The germline V gene encodes CDR1 SGHVS and CDR2 FQNEAQ. The V end was cut by 2 bases, the J end by 2 bases, with 10 bases between. The length of the CDR3 is 15 residues. The CDR3 coding sequence is TGTGCCAGCAGCTTAAGCCGAGGGGGCAATCAGCCCCAGCATTTT. Translated, it gives CASSLSRGGNQPQHF.

The rearrangement joins TRBV7-2 to TRBJ1-2, with a weak D call TRBD1 (5 bases). V was cut by 4 bases and J by 8 bases, with 14 bases left in between. The CDR3 extends over 13 amino acids. Germline loops: CDR1 SGHTA, CDR2 FQGNSA. CDR3 nucleotides: TGTGCCAGCAGCTCCCGTGGGGGTTGGGGCTACACCTTC. Protein: CASSSRGGWGYTF.

This clonotype is a singleton in its sample. This chain links TRBV20-1 with TRBJ2-7; D is tentatively TRBD1 or TRBD2 (5 bases each). Germline CDR1 reads DFQATT; CDR2 reads SNEGSKA (reference sequence). V was trimmed by 2 bases and J by 2 bases, leaving 13 bases between them. The CDR3 contains 14 residues. The CDR3 DNA follows: TGCAGTGCTAGACCACGGGGACGGACCTACGAGCAGTACTTC. Protein: CSARPRGRTYEQYF.

Note on this clonotype: This may stem from a read error, because a much larger clone lies one nucleotide away. V and J are TRBV27 and TRBJ1-4; TRBD1 is a possible D gene (5 bases). The CDR3 runs 14 residues. The germline V gene has CDR1 MNHEY and CDR2 SMNVEV (reference sequence). V lost 6 bases and J lost 7, with 15 bases in between. The CDR3, as DNA: TGTGCCAGCAGCATAAAGGGGATCGGTGAAAAACTGTTTTTT. Protein sequence: CASSIKGIGEKLFF.

The CDR3 spells CASSRSGLYEQYF. The CDR3 DNA is TGTGCCAGCAGCCGGTCCGGGCTCTACGAGCAGTACTTC. This rearrangement joins TRBV5-5 to TRBJ2-7, with D uncertain. The V gene lost 4 bases and the J gene lost 3 bases, with 11 bases spanning the gap. CDR1 is SGHKS, CDR2 YYEKEE, per germline (reference sequence). The CDR3 sequence is 13 residues long.